The clone carrying this TCR beta chain has a handful of counts. A J-beta primer mix and a sample-barcoded 5' primer were used in a second PCR of roughly 7 to 12 cycles. One entry per CDR3 protein, called by TCRdb with MiXCR from the 5' RACE reads. The sample consists of more than 750,000 distinct CDR3 sequences, just under 30% of them appearing once. The data originate from a study of blood T cells in healthy people across ages. The V and J ends lost 7 bases and 5 bases, in that order; junction bases with no gene match: 5. From germline, CDR1 is SGHTA and CDR2 FQGNSA. The CDR3 spans 14 residues. In addition, the sample was reused for a study of T cells of mothers and their children. That study reports: Roughly 6 children and their three healthy Caucasian mothers were the donors.

This rearrangement joins TRBV7-2 to TRBJ2-1; 10 bases map to TRBD2. The sequenced sample consisted of blood. This TCR came from a woman aged 40 to 55 in good health. The CDR3 reads CASTQLAGHNEQFF. The CDR3 DNA is TGTGCCAGCACCCAACTAGCGGGGCACAATGAGCAGTTCTTC.